This entry lists 25 T cell receptor beta chains sequenced from one sample in a study of cytomegalovirus exposure and HLA in healthy donors. PCR amplification relied on 60 Vbeta primers (plus 13 Jbeta primers). The protocol was immunoSEQ multiplex PCR, while the TCRdb copy is restricted to in-frame clones and leaves out a portion. The table includes more than 95,000 clones, about four fifths detected once. The sequenced sample was PBMCs. Every receptor here comes from a woman aged 55 to 70 in good health and CMV-seropositive.

The CDR3 reads CAWSVLAGGLEQFF. The DNA for the CDR3 is TGTGCCTGGAGTGTACTAGCGGGGGGTCTAGAGCAGTTCTTC. This chain joins TRBV30 and TRBJ2-1; the match to TRBD2 covers 12 bases. CDR3 length equals 14 residues. V lost 0 bases to trimming and J lost 10 bases; unmatched junction nucleotides: 4. Germline V gives CDR1 GTSNPN, CDR2 SVGIG (reference sequence).

This clone was picked up one time. The chain recombines TRBV19 with TRBJ2-7, with 8 bases aligning to TRBD2. V dropped 10 bases and J dropped 5; count of bases not matched to a gene: 10. The germline V gene encodes CDR1 LNHDA and CDR2 SQIVND (reference sequence). This CDR3 comprises 13 residues. CDR3 DNA sequence: TGTGCCACCAGAGCGGGAGCGACTGACGAGCAGTACTTC. It is translated as CATRAGATDEQYF. The entire variable domain, with the rest obtained from reference TRBV19 and TRBJ2-7, is as follows: DGGITQSPKYLFRKEGQNVTLSCEQNLNHDAMYWYRQDPGQGLRLIYYSQIVNDFQKGDIAEGYSVSREKKESFPLTVTSAQKNPTAFYLCATRAGATDEQYFGPGTRLTVT.

V is TRBV6-4 and J is TRBJ2-2; D remains unclear. Trimming left V 2 bases short and J 0 bases short, with 4 bases between. The length of the CDR3 is 14 residues. CDR1 and CDR2 (germline): MRHNA, SNTAGT. The DNA of the CDR3 is TGTGCCAGCAGTGACGGGCCGAACACCGGGGAGCTGTTTTTT. Its protein is CASSDGPNTGELFF.

CDR3 residues: CASSTTTSGREQFF. For the CDR3, the DNA is TGTGCCAGCAGCACCACGACTAGCGGGCGTGAGCAGTTCTTC. This chain uses TRBV7-3 with TRBJ2-1, with TRBD2 identical over 10 bases. V dropped 5 bases and J dropped 9; count of bases not matched to a gene: 7. CDR1 and CDR2 from the germline V gene are SGHTA and FQGTGA. This CDR3 is 14 amino acids long.

The chain uses TRBV5-8 and TRBJ2-5; D unresolved. CDR1 is SGHTS, CDR2 YDEGEE, per germline. This CDR3 contains 13 residues. Trimming took 2 bases from V and 5 from J, leaving 10 bases between them. The CDR3 nucleotides are TGTGCCAGCAGCTTTGTAGTTTTCGAGACCCAGTACTTC. Its protein is CASSFVVFETQYF.

This chain connects TRBV9 to TRBJ2-1, with 7 bases identical to TRBD2. Trimming took 0 bases from V and 0 from J; bases not matched to a gene: 3. The CDR3 spans 16 residues. The germline V gene encodes CDR1 SGDLS and CDR2 YYNGEE. CDR3 sequence reads: CASSVGSGRSYNEQFF. In nucleotides, the CDR3 is TGTGCCAGCAGCGTAGGTAGCGGGCGCTCCTACAATGAGCAGTTCTTC.

The J gene is TRBJ2-3, the V gene TRBV4-3, with 8 positions matching TRBD2. Germline trimming cut 3 bases from V and 0 bases from J; bases unmatched to any gene: 11. CDR3 length equals 18 residues. Germline values: CDR1 LGHNA, CDR2 YSLEER. CDR3 residues: CASSQAGISGGSTDTQYF. CDR3 nucleotides: TGCGCCAGCAGCCAGGCTGGGATAAGCGGGGGAAGCACAGATACGCAGTATTTT.

The V gene is TRBV4-2, the J gene TRBJ2-2, with a weak D call TRBD2 (6 bases). Germline CDR1 and CDR2: LGHNA and YNFKEQ. The length of the CDR3 is 16 residues. The ends were cut back, 1 base at V and 4 bases at J, with 13 bases in the middle. CDR3 residues: CASSQAGGQGTGELFF. CDR3 in DNA: TGTGCCAGCAGCCAAGCCGGGGGTCAGGGCACCGGGGAGCTGTTTTTT.

The V and J genes are TRBV4-3 and TRBJ2-1; 10 positions match TRBD2. Germline CDR1 LGHNA, CDR2 YSLEER. The trim removed 0 bases at V and 7 bases at J, leaving 6 bases unmatched. CDR3 length equals 16 residues. Written as DNA, the CDR3 is TGCGCCAGCAGCCAAGATGCTAGCGGGGGAGGAAATGAGCAGTTCTTC. Translating gives CASSQDASGGGNEQFF.

The chain is built from TRBV27 and TRBJ1-4, with 7 bases aligning to TRBD1. This CDR3 contains 13 residues. Germline loops: CDR1 MNHEY, CDR2 SMNVEV (reference sequence). Trimming cost V 7 bases and J 6 bases; bases outside gene matches: 5. For the CDR3, the DNA is TGTGCCAGCAAAAGACAGGGCCATGAAAAACTGTTTTTT. Its protein product is CASKRQGHEKLFF.

The gene calls are TRBV28 and TRBJ1-1; 8 positions match TRBD1. The CDR3 totals 19 residues. Germline CDR1 reads MDHEN; CDR2 reads SYDVKM. J lost 0 bases, V lost 8 bases, and 20 bases had no gene match. CDR3 DNA: TGTGCCAGCCCACCGGGCAGGGGGCCTTCCCGATTTATGAACACTGAAGCTTTCTTT. Translated: CASPPGRGPSRFMNTEAFF.

This clone has more than one count but fewer than ten. V usage is TRBV30 and J usage is TRBJ1-4, with 11 bases that match TRBD1. J was trimmed by 5 bases and V by 3 bases; bases with no gene match: 17. This CDR3 has 19 amino acids. Germline assignment: CDR1 GTSNPN and CDR2 SVGIG (reference sequence). CDR3 sequence reads: CAWRRTGGVGRWRNEKLFF. The DNA of the CDR3 is TGTGCCTGGAGGCGGACAGGGGGCGTCGGGCGTTGGCGAAATGAAAAACTGTTTTTT.

In DNA, the CDR3 is TGCAGCGTTATACGGGACAGGGTTGTGAACACTGAAGCTTTCTTT. Translated: CSVIRDRVVNTEAFF. The chain links TRBV29-1 to TRBJ1-1; 9 bases are a match to TRBD1. The germline V gene encodes CDR1 SQVTM and CDR2 ANQGSEA. Trimming removed 5 bases from V and 0 bases from J; junction bases left unmatched: 7. This CDR3 has 15 amino acids.

V usage is TRBV10-3 and J usage is TRBJ1-5; the D gene is possibly TRBD1 (6 bases). The germline gives CDR1 ENHRY, CDR2 SYGVKD. This CDR3 is built from 14 residues. Trimming took off 6 bases at V and 0 bases at J, with 9 bases between the two ends. CDR3: CAIRGDTSNQPQHF. As DNA, the CDR3 is TGTGCCATCAGAGGGGACACTAGCAATCAGCCCCAGCATTTT.

This chain connects TRBV5-1 to TRBJ2-3; the D is unclear. Germline V gives CDR1 SGHRS, CDR2 YFSETQ. CDR3 length: 16 amino acids. V lost 3 bases to trimming and J lost 0 bases, with 14 bases between them. The CDR3 loop is CASSYGFSPSTDTQYF. CDR3 in DNA: TGCGCCAGCAGCTACGGGTTTAGCCCTAGCACAGATACGCAGTATTTT.

This clone has more than one count but fewer than ten. The gene calls are TRBV18 and TRBJ1-5; D is ambiguous. Trimming removed 3 bases at V and 2 bases at J, with 8 bases between. Germline V gene sequence: CDR1 KGHSH, CDR2 LQKENI. This CDR3 has 14 amino acids. Here the CDR3 reads CASSPSPGNQPQHF. CDR3 sequence (DNA): TGTGCCAGCTCACCCTCCCCGGGCAATCAGCCCCAGCATTTT.

This clone was counted a few times. This chain connects TRBV5-6 to TRBJ1-6, with 10 positions matching TRBD1. Germline trimming cut 4 bases from V and 9 bases from J; bases unmatched to any gene: 7. CDR3 length equals 15 residues. Germline V gene sequence: CDR1 SGHDT, CDR2 YYEEEE. CDR3 bases: TGTGCCAGCAGCCAACGGACAGGGGGTAGTTCACCCCTCCACTTT. Protein: CASSQRTGGSSPLHF.

This sequence joins TRBV7-3 and TRBJ2-6; D might be TRBD2 (6 bases). Trimming stripped 1 base from V and 1 base from J, with 11 bases between. Germline V gives CDR1 SGHTA, CDR2 FQGTGA. CDR3 length equals 17 residues. CDR3 amino acids: CASSLRAGISGANVLTF. As DNA, the CDR3 is TGTGCCAGCAGCTTAAGGGCGGGGATATCTGGGGCCAACGTCCTGACTTTC.

The rearrangement links TRBV7-9 to TRBJ1-1; unclear D gene. V was trimmed by 1 base and J by 0 bases, leaving 9 bases between them. Germline assignment: CDR1 SEHNR and CDR2 FQNEAQ (reference sequence). The CDR3 sequence is 15 residues long. CDR3 bases: TGTGCCAGCAGCTTAGTCCGGAGCATGAACACTGAAGCTTTCTTT. Its protein product is CASSLVRSMNTEAFF.

The chain combines TRBV4-2 with TRBJ2-1; D is possibly TRBD2 (5 bases). The CDR3 consists of 15 residues. V was shortened by 4 bases and J by 2 bases, with 12 bases between the two germline ends. Germline lookup yields CDR1 LGHNA and CDR2 YNFKEQ. Written as DNA, the CDR3 is TGTGCCAGCAGCCCAGGACTGGCGACCTACAATGAGCAGTTCTTC. Its protein product is CASSPGLATYNEQFF.

This rearrangement joins TRBV27 to TRBJ2-3; D is undetermined. Germline lookup yields CDR1 MNHEY and CDR2 SMNVEV (reference sequence). The CDR3 runs to 15 residues. V lost 0 bases and J lost 9, with 16 bases in between. In nucleotides, the CDR3 is TGTGCCAGCAGTTTATCGAGCGTTCGGCCTCCCACGCAGTATTTT. Amino acid sequence: CASSLSSVRPPTQYF.

The chain combines TRBV5-1 with TRBJ1-2; 7 bases are a match to TRBD1. The J segment lost 0 bases and the V segment lost 0 bases, leaving 5 bases of the junction unmatched. Germline V CDR1 and CDR2: SGHRS, YFSETQ. The CDR3 consists of 16 residues. Here the CDR3 reads CASSLDTGTANYGYTF. The CDR3 DNA sequence: TGCGCCAGCAGCTTGGATACCGGGACAGCTAACTATGGCTACACCTTC. Using reference TRBV5-1 and TRBJ1-2 for the parts outside the CDR3, the full variable domain is KAGVTQTPRYLIKTRGQQVTLSCSPISGHRSVSWYQQTPGQGLQFLFEYFSETQRNKGNFPGRFSGRQFSNSRSEMNVSTLELGDSALYLCASSLDTGTANYGYTFGSGTRLTVV.

The genes are TRBV7-3 and TRBJ2-1, with D unresolved. V gave up 2 bases and J gave up 0 bases, with 8 bases separating them. Germline V gene lookup returns CDR1 SGHTA and CDR2 FQGTGA. The CDR3 spans 15 residues. This CDR3 reads CASSLGGVSYNEQFF. The CDR3 DNA reads TGTGCCAGCAGCTTAGGTGGAGTCTCCTACAATGAGCAGTTCTTC.

The chain couples TRBV6-5 to TRBJ1-1; the match to TRBD1 covers 7 bases. CDR3 length: 15 residues. The germline CDR1 and CDR2 sequences are MNHEY and SVGAGI. The V gene end was trimmed by 2 bases and the J gene end by 2 bases; junction bases not matched to a gene: 5. The CDR3 sequence: CASSYVGQINTEAFF. The CDR3 DNA sequence: TGTGCCAGCAGTTACGTGGGACAGATTAACACTGAAGCTTTCTTT.

In this sample, this clone turned up once. The chain carries TRBV4-2 and TRBJ2-7, with TRBD2 matching over 9 bases. Germline V gene lookup returns CDR1 LGHNA and CDR2 YNFKEQ. This CDR3 spans 18 amino acids. The V and J ends lost 0 bases and 0 bases, in that order; junction bases with no gene match: 9. The CDR3 DNA reads as TGTGCCAGCAGCCAAGATGCGACTAGCGGTACTCTCTCCTACGAGCAGTACTTC. It is translated as CASSQDATSGTLSYEQYF.